This section outlines one T cell receptor (beta chain) sequence together with its context. Its specific antigen is unknown. It has no much larger one-base neighbor in the sample; base qualities were not kept. The record originates from a study of blood T cell repertoires in COVID-19 (dated by TCRdb to about 2020). At the level of the whole study: Samples from collaborators originated in the United States, Italy and Spain and spanned both the acute and convalescent phases of COVID-19. The material from the prospective study consisted of cDNA or gDNA derived from T cells, B-cell-depleted T cells, or PBMCs. Deeply sampled blood TCRbeta repertoires from subjects exposed to, actively infected with, or recovered from COVID-19 were included in the dataset. The repertoires were made available in a free public database intended to serve as a resource for research on the immune response to SARS-CoV-2. The samples were drawn from the first 160 participants of the ongoing ImmuneRACE study and from 950 to 1,500 subjects provided by 6 global collaborators. A de-identified subject ID, COVID-19 status, age in years and sex were almost always included in the sample metadata. Where available, HLA class I and class II types were obtained from metadata supplied by the sample provider rather than from assay-based typing.

Whole blood was collected in K2EDTA tubes by collaborating institutions according to the institutions' own protocols. For TCRbeta analysis, collaborators shipped samples in one of three forms: frozen whole blood, isolated PBMCs, or DNA extracted from either of those sample types. Study-level results and caveats: How much clinical and demographic metadata was included differed by source and by participant, and the metadata was provided uncurated.

TCRbeta CDR3 regions were amplified from genomic DNA using the immunoSEQ Assay, a bias-controlled multiplex PCR. The authors processed their data as follows. Nucleated cell counts per sample were estimated from amplification of reference gene primers within the assay. Sequence reads were collapsed and filtered to measure the absolute abundance of every unique TCRbeta CDR3 rearrangement. For each sample, productive Simpson clonality was calculated as the square root of Simpson's diversity index over productive rearrangements. TCRdb obtained this table from immuneACCESS and retained in-frame rearrangements with V and J assigned. These tables miss some clones; where compared with another copy, unresolved V genes account for less than half of the shortfall, and the remainder is unexplained. The DNA gave D and trimming, while V, J and clone size come from that table. The sample table lists roughly 70,000 clones, 88% of them with a count of one. Clones ranked in the top ten supply about 6% of the sample.

Via the germline V gene, CDR1 is MDHEN and CDR2 SYDVKM. The CDR3 contains 12 residues, cysteine and phenylalanine counted. Only CDR3 DNA is held: 36 bases, read in frame from base 1. Between the V and J ends, shortened by 6 bases and 5 bases respectively, the junction contains 10 bases. The sequencing input was peripheral blood. The chain employs TRBV28 and TRBJ1-1; there is no confident call for the D gene. This receptor was obtained from a woman aged 70 to 79 with acute or convalescent COVID-19. DNA sequence: TGTGCCAGCAGACTGTCGGAGACTGAAGCTTTCTTT. It is translated as CASRLSETEAFF.